One sample yielded the 31 T cell receptor beta chains listed below, sequenced in a study of blood T cell repertoires in COVID-19. Data came from immunoSEQ multiplex PCR; TCRdb stores just in-frame clones and leaves some out. The sample lists 430,000 or so clones; roughly 90% were seen once. Sequencing input: peripheral blood. These receptors were obtained from a man aged 18-30 years with COVID-19, enrolled during active disease.

This clone was seen a few times. This rearrangement joins TRBV6-1 to TRBJ1-5, with D perhaps matching TRBD1 (6 bases). CDR1 is MNHNS, CDR2 SASEGT, per germline. The CDR3 covers 11 residues. Trimming stripped 2 bases from V and 11 bases from J, with 7 bases between. CDR3 DNA: TGTGCCAGCAGTGAAAAGGGGGCCCAGCATTTT. It specifies CASSEKGAQHF.

The chain carries TRBV3-1 (or the pseudogene TRBV3-2) and TRBJ1-5, with TRBD1 as a possible D gene (5 bases). This CDR3 region has 12 residues. CDR1 and CDR2 from the germline V gene are LGHDT and YNNKEL (reference sequence). V shed 3 bases and J shed 11 bases, with 11 bases lying between them. Here the CDR3 reads CASSHGHAAQHF. The CDR3, as DNA: TGTGCCAGCAGCCACGGACACGCGGCCCAGCATTTT.

In its sample, this clone was seen once. The V gene is TRBV19, the J gene TRBJ1-1; D call uncertain. With 7 bases removed from V and 1 base from J, the gap between germline ends came to 10 bases. CDR3 length: 13 amino acids. Per the germline V gene, CDR1 is LNHDA and CDR2 is SQIVND (reference sequence). This chain's CDR3 is CASKPKPNTEAFF. The CDR3 coding sequence is TGTGCCAGTAAACCAAAGCCGAACACTGAAGCTTTCTTT.

This chain connects TRBV6-1 to TRBJ2-5, with 8 bases aligning to TRBD2. V gave up 1 base and J gave up 4 bases; unmatched junction bases: 8. Germline lookup yields CDR1 MNHNS and CDR2 SASEGT. The CDR3 sequence is 16 residues long. This CDR3 is CASSEGVAGTTETQYF. For the CDR3, the DNA is TGTGCCAGCAGTGAAGGAGTAGCGGGAACTACAGAGACCCAGTACTTC.

The chain links TRBV5-1 to TRBJ2-6, with 9 bases identical to TRBD1. The CDR3 loop spans 19 amino acids. The V and J ends lost 5 bases and 2 bases, in that order; junction bases with no gene match: 14. The germline V gene has CDR1 SGHRS and CDR2 YFSETQ. This chain's CDR3 is CASRDYRGQVLPGANVLTF. The CDR3 bases are TGCGCCAGCAGAGACTACAGGGGGCAGGTTCTCCCTGGGGCCAACGTCCTGACTTTC.

The genes are TRBV11-1 and TRBJ2-1; D perhaps matches TRBD2 (6 bases). Germline lookup yields CDR1 SGHAT and CDR2 FQDESV (reference sequence). The length of the CDR3 is 13 residues. V was cut by 6 bases and J by 10 bases, with 16 bases left in between. For the CDR3, the DNA is TGTGCCAGCAGGCCCCCGGGGGACTGGGAGCAGTTCTTC. Its protein is CASRPPGDWEQFF.

This clone was counted between two and nine times. The chain combines TRBV19 with TRBJ1-5, with 10 bases aligning to TRBD1. Per the germline V gene, CDR1 is LNHDA and CDR2 is SQIVND (reference sequence). V trimming: 7 bases; J trimming: 4 bases; junction bases outside the gene matches: 10. The CDR3 extends over 16 amino acids. DNA of the CDR3: TGTGCCAGTAACAAGCCGGACAGGGGGTCAAATCAGCCCCAGCATTTT. It translates to CASNKPDRGSNQPQHF.

The J gene is TRBJ2-1, the V gene TRBV5-4; tentative D call: TRBD2 (6 bases). V gave up 5 bases and J gave up 0 bases, with 6 bases separating them. The CDR3 loop spans 13 amino acids. Looked up from germline, CDR1 is SGHNT and CDR2 is YYREEE (reference sequence). The CDR3 reads CASRGGSYNEQFF. The DNA for the CDR3 is TGTGCCAGCAGGGGGGGCTCCTACAATGAGCAGTTCTTC. The complete variable domain, with remaining parts taken from reference TRBV5-4 and TRBJ2-1, reads ETGVTQSPTHLIKTRGQQVTLRCSSQSGHNTVSWYQQALGQGPQFIFQYYREEENGRGNFPPRFSGLQFPNYSSELNVNALELDDSALYLCASRGGSYNEQFFGPGTRLTVL.

This chain connects TRBV3-1 (or the pseudogene TRBV3-2) to TRBJ2-7; possible D gene TRBD1, 6 bases. This CDR3 region has 13 residues. Trimming took off 2 bases at V and 5 bases at J, with 10 bases between the two ends. The V gene's germline CDR1 is LGHDT and CDR2 YNNKEL (reference sequence). CDR3 sequence reads: CASSQPTGHEQYF. DNA of the CDR3: TGTGCCAGCAGCCAACCTACAGGGCACGAGCAGTACTTC.

V is TRBV10-1 and J is TRBJ1-1; 7 bases align to TRBD1. The length of the CDR3 is 15 residues. V lost 11 bases to trimming and J lost 3 bases; unmatched junction nucleotides: 15. Germline V gene lookup returns CDR1 WNHNN and CDR2 SYGVQD (reference sequence). The CDR3 sequence: CARREGAPEDTEAFF. CDR3 bases: TGCGCCCGACGAGAGGGGGCACCGGAGGACACTGAAGCTTTCTTT.

The chain is built from TRBV5-1 and TRBJ2-1, with 8 bases lining up with TRBD1. The CDR3 extends over 14 amino acids. CDR1 and CDR2 (germline): SGHRS, YFSETQ. V shed 2 bases, J shed 8 bases, and the junction held 6 bases outside the gene matches. The CDR3 DNA sequence: TGCGCCAGCAGCTTTTCTCAGGGGGCCGATGAGCAGTTCTTC. This codes for CASSFSQGADEQFF.

J is TRBJ1-5 and V is TRBV27; D is possibly TRBD1 (5 bases). V lost 4 bases to trimming and J lost 9 bases, with 13 bases between them. The CDR3 has 13 amino acids. CDR1 and CDR2 from the germline V gene are MNHEY and SMNVEV (reference sequence). The CDR3: CASSWRGGVPQHF. The CDR3 region has the DNA TGTGCCAGCAGTTGGCGGGGGGGTGTGCCCCAGCATTTT.

The V gene is TRBV19, the J gene TRBJ2-1; TRBD2 matches at 9 bases. CDR3 length: 13 amino acids. Trimming removed 3 bases from V and 9 bases from J; junction bases left unmatched: 3. Germline CDR1 reads LNHDA; CDR2 reads SQIVND (reference sequence). CDR3 residues: CASSIGREGEQFF. DNA for the CDR3: TGTGCCAGTAGTATCGGGCGGGAGGGTGAGCAGTTCTTC.

V gene TRBV27 combines with J gene TRBJ2-7; D is unresolved. Trimming removed 6 bases from V and 3 bases from J, with 12 bases in between. Per the germline V gene, CDR1 is MNHEY and CDR2 is SMNVEV (reference sequence). CDR3 length: 13 residues. The DNA for the CDR3 is TGTGCCAGCAGCTTCAGGCAGAACTACGAGCAGTACTTC. As protein: CASSFRQNYEQYF.

The genes are TRBV5-1 and TRBJ2-7; perhaps TRBD1 as D (6 bases). This CDR3 contains 14 residues. Deletions cut 2 bases from V and 3 bases from J, with 12 bases between. The germline CDR1 and CDR2 sequences are SGHRS and YFSETQ. This CDR3 is CASSFGGQSYEQYF. The DNA for the CDR3 is TGCGCCAGCAGCTTTGGCGGACAGAGCTACGAGCAGTACTTC.

The chain combines TRBV30 with TRBJ2-7; D is uncertain. V was cut by 0 bases and J by 7 bases, with 10 bases left in between. The CDR3 runs to 12 residues. Germline V gives CDR1 GTSNPN, CDR2 SVGIG (reference sequence). CDR3 coding DNA: TGTGCCTGGAGTGTTTCCTTTTTAGAGCAGTACTTC. Amino acids: CAWSVSFLEQYF.

The V call is TRBV7-9, the J call TRBJ2-1, with D tentatively TRBD1 (5 bases). Trimming took 3 bases from V and 10 from J, leaving 10 bases between them. This CDR3 has 12 residues. The germline gives CDR1 SEHNR, CDR2 FQNEAQ (reference sequence). The CDR3 sequence: CASSFQTGEQFF. CDR3 nucleotide sequence: TGTGCCAGCAGCTTCCAAACAGGAGAGCAGTTCTTC.

This clone was counted once. The V and J genes are TRBV27 and TRBJ2-7; D may be TRBD1 (6 bases). Trimming left V 5 bases short and J 2 bases short, with 13 bases between. Looked up from germline, CDR1 is MNHEY and CDR2 is SMNVEV (reference sequence). The CDR3 length is 14 residues. The CDR3, as DNA: TGTGCCAGCAGTGTACCAGGGGCCGCCTACGAGCAGTACTTC. Translated: CASSVPGAAYEQYF.

The V and J genes are TRBV5-8 and TRBJ1-2, with TRBD1 matching 7 bases. CDR3 length equals 13 residues. With 3 bases clipped from V and 4 bases from J, the junction kept 3 bases outside the gene matches. The germline CDR1 and CDR2 sequences are SGHTS and YDEGEE. The CDR3 sequence: CASSSQGSYGYTF. For the CDR3, the DNA is TGTGCCAGCAGCTCACAGGGGTCCTATGGCTACACCTTC.

The J gene is TRBJ1-1, the V gene TRBV7-3; D not certain. Trimming took off 2 bases at V and 1 base at J, with 14 bases between the two ends. The germline gives CDR1 SGHTA, CDR2 FQGTGA. The CDR3 sequence is 16 residues long. CDR3 nucleotides: TGTGCCAGCAGCTTAGTCCGTCTCGCGGGGAACACTGAAGCTTTCTTT. Protein sequence: CASSLVRLAGNTEAFF.

There are a few counts of this clone. In DNA form, the CDR3 reads TGTGCCAGCAGCCGAAAACAGGGGGCTGGGTATTCACCCCTCCACTTT. Its translation: CASSRKQGAGYSPLHF. This sequence joins TRBV27 and TRBJ1-6, with 9 nucleotides matching TRBD1. This CDR3 has 16 residues. Germline V gene lookup returns CDR1 MNHEY and CDR2 SMNVEV (reference sequence). V shed 6 bases and J 8 bases; nucleotides not matched to a gene: 11.

The chain couples TRBV3-1 (or the pseudogene TRBV3-2) to TRBJ1-2; 10 bases map to TRBD1. Germline V gene sequence: CDR1 LGHDT, CDR2 YNNKEL (reference sequence). This CDR3 is built from 16 residues. V dropped 4 bases and J dropped 3; count of bases not matched to a gene: 8. This chain's CDR3 is CASSLGQGGLHYGYTF. In DNA form, the CDR3 reads TGTGCCAGCAGCCTCGGACAGGGGGGATTGCACTATGGCTACACCTTC.

The chain recombines TRBV24-1 with TRBJ2-3, with TRBD2 matching over 9 bases. After removal of 3 bases from V and 4 bases from J, the junction contained 19 bases not matched to a gene. CDR1 KGHDR and CDR2 SFDVKD come from the germline V gene. The length of the CDR3 is 20 residues. CDR3 region: CATSDPTLRGRAGGPDTQYF. The CDR3 DNA reads as TGTGCCACCAGTGATCCCACTCTTCGCGGGAGGGCCGGTGGCCCAGATACGCAGTATTTT.

This clone was recorded only once. The CDR3, as DNA: TGTGCCAGCAGCTCCTCTGAAGGGAGGGGACATTCACCCCTCCACTTT. This encodes CASSSSEGRGHSPLHF. The V and J genes are TRBV11-3 and TRBJ1-6, with D possibly matching TRBD1 (5 bases). This CDR3 has 16 amino acids. Looked up from germline, CDR1 is SGHNT and CDR2 is YENEEA. V was cut by 4 bases and J by 8 bases, with 18 bases left in between.

This rearrangement joins TRBV5-6 to TRBJ2-7, with 7 bases that match TRBD1. There are 16 residues in the CDR3. Trimming at V came to 7 bases and at J to 2 bases, leaving 15 bases not matched to a gene. CDR1 and CDR2 from the germline V gene are SGHDT and YYEEEE. CDR3 sequence: CASGAVVTGKPYEQYF. The CDR3 DNA follows: TGTGCCAGCGGGGCCGTTGTGACAGGGAAGCCCTACGAGCAGTACTTC.

V usage is TRBV19 and J usage is TRBJ2-2, with 7 nucleotides matching TRBD2. Unmatched junction bases numbered 15, after V lost 5 bases and J lost 6 bases. The CDR3 is 17 amino acids. In germline, CDR1 is LNHDA, CDR2 SQIVND (reference sequence). The CDR3 sequence: CASSRASGTINPGELFF. As DNA, the CDR3 is TGTGCCAGTAGTCGTGCATCCGGGACTATTAATCCCGGGGAGCTGTTTTTT.

This rearrangement joins TRBV9 to TRBJ1-3; maybe TRBD1 (5 bases). The CDR3 length is 15 residues. Trimming took off 0 bases at V and 0 bases at J, with 7 bases between the two ends. Germline-derived CDR1 and CDR2 are SGDLS and YYNGEE. CDR3 amino acids: CASSVERGSGNTIYF. The DNA for the CDR3 is TGTGCCAGCAGCGTAGAAAGGGGCTCTGGAAACACCATATATTTT.

This rearrangement joins TRBV7-2 to TRBJ1-2, with a tentative D call TRBD1 (5 bases). The CDR3 has 15 residues. The germline V and J ends were trimmed by 3 bases and 1 base, with 12 bases remaining between them. Germline V gene data show CDR1 as SGHTA and CDR2 as FQGNSA. As DNA, the CDR3 is TGTGCCAGCAGCTTGAAGGGGCACCTTAACTATGGCTACACCTTC. This gives the protein CASSLKGHLNYGYTF.

The chain uses TRBV27 and TRBJ2-1, with D perhaps matching TRBD1 (5 bases). The V gene lost 6 bases and the J gene lost 11 bases, with 20 bases spanning the gap. The CDR3 contains 14 residues. From germline, CDR1 is MNHEY and CDR2 SMNVEV (reference sequence). CDR3 sequence reads: CASSPQVTVGQQFF. CDR3 nucleotide sequence: TGTGCCAGCAGCCCACAGGTTACAGTTGGTCAGCAGTTCTTC.

This clone was seen a single time. This chain links TRBV4-1 with TRBJ1-4, with D maybe TRBD1 (5 bases). This CDR3 has 18 residues. The V gene's germline CDR1 is MGHRA and CDR2 YSYEKL. The V and J ends lost 1 base and 6 bases respectively, with 21 bases between them. Here the CDR3 DNA reads TGCGCCAGCAGCCAAGTATTACCGGTTGCCAGGGCTGATGAAAAACTGTTTTTT. Translation gives CASSQVLPVARADEKLFF.

This clone was recorded once. The chain joins TRBV10-3 to TRBJ2-2; TRBD1 aligns across 7 bases. With V trimmed by 1 base and J by 1 base, 6 bases remained unmatched. The CDR3 spans 17 residues. Germline assignment: CDR1 ENHRY and CDR2 SYGVKD. CDR3 sequence: CAISEWVPGGNTGELFF. CDR3 nucleotides: TGTGCCATCAGTGAGTGGGTTCCAGGGGGGAACACCGGGGAGCTGTTTTTT.